Below, 29 T cell receptor beta chains from the same sample are listed, as sequenced in a study of response to subunit inactivated influenza vaccine. TCRdb fed the RT-PCR reads into MiXCR, producing one record per CDR3 protein. The sample includes over 750,000 distinct CDR3 sequences, over 20% of them seen just once. The sample was PBMCs from blood, taken 4 to 6 days after vaccination. All receptors come from a man between 45 and 60 years old who received an inactivated influenza vaccine.

The V call is TRBV7-9, the J call TRBJ2-5, with D maybe TRBD2 (5 bases). The CDR3 length is 14 residues. Trimming pared 8 bases from V and 5 bases from J, leaving 18 bases between. The germline V gene encodes CDR1 SEHNR and CDR2 FQNEAQ (reference sequence). The CDR3 is CASVLSMGVETQYF. CDR3 DNA sequence: TGTGCCAGCGTTCTCTCTATGGGAGTGGAGACCCAGTACTTC.

The V and J genes are TRBV25-1 and TRBJ2-3; perhaps TRBD1 as D (5 bases). The CDR3 length is 16 residues. V lost 1 base and J lost 1, with 12 bases in between. The germline V gene has CDR1 MGHDK and CDR2 SYGVNS. CDR3 nucleotides: TGTGCCAGCAGTGAATTAAGGGGCAGGGGCACAGATACGCAGTATTTT. Protein sequence: CASSELRGRGTDTQYF.

V is TRBV20-1 and J is TRBJ1-2; 9 bases agree with TRBD1. Germline V CDR1 and CDR2: DFQATT, SNEGSKA (reference sequence). Trimming cost V 7 bases and J 4 bases; bases outside gene matches: 13. The CDR3 runs to 15 residues. CDR3: CSVDRGLQIGYGYTF. The CDR3 DNA reads TGCAGTGTGGACAGGGGTCTACAAATTGGCTATGGCTACACCTTC.

This clonotype turned up a few times. The chain joins TRBV20-1 to TRBJ2-7; the D gene is possibly TRBD2 (5 bases). This CDR3 region has 13 residues. Between the trimmed V and J ends, which lost 7 bases and 3 bases, there was a span of 16 bases. The germline V gene encodes CDR1 DFQATT and CDR2 SNEGSKA (reference sequence). The CDR3 DNA reads TGCAGTGTCATCGTGGGTCGGGGCTACGAGCAGTACTTC. Translated: CSVIVGRGYEQYF.

The genes are TRBV13 and TRBJ2-1; 8 positions agree with TRBD2. There are 13 residues in the CDR3. The ends lost 5 bases at V and 6 bases at J; junction bases unmatched: 3. Germline V gene sequence: CDR1 PRHDT, CDR2 FYEKMQ (reference sequence). The CDR3 protein is CASSVGTSNEQFF. In DNA form, the CDR3 reads TGTGCCAGCAGCGTCGGGACTAGCAATGAGCAGTTCTTC.

The chain recombines TRBV20-1 with TRBJ2-1; 10 nucleotides match TRBD1. Trimming at V came to 1 base and at J to 4 bases, leaving 4 bases not matched to a gene. The V gene's germline CDR1 is DFQATT and CDR2 SNEGSKA (reference sequence). This CDR3 is 15 amino acids long. The CDR3 DNA follows: TGCAGTGCTAGAGGACAGGGGGCCATTTACAATGAGCAGTTCTTC. This codes for CSARGQGAIYNEQFF.

There are a few counts of this clonotype. The genes are TRBV29-1 and TRBJ2-1; D is possibly TRBD1 (6 bases). In germline, CDR1 is SQVTM, CDR2 ANQGSEA. Deletions cut 3 bases from V and 8 bases from J, with 17 bases between. The CDR3 is made up of 14 amino acids. The CDR3 DNA reads TGCAGCGTTGACTTACTCACAGGGCCCGATGAGCAGTTCTTC. Translating it yields CSVDLLTGPDEQFF.

The V and J genes are TRBV20-1 and TRBJ2-2, with TRBD2 matching 11 bases. The trim removed 3 bases at V and 4 bases at J, leaving 4 bases unmatched. The CDR3 is made up of 15 amino acids. CDR1 DFQATT and CDR2 SNEGSKA come from the germline V gene (reference sequence). As DNA, the CDR3 is TGCAGTGCTAGGACTAGCGGGGAGAGCACCGGGGAGCTGTTTTTT. Translation: CSARTSGESTGELFF.

The chain has TRBV12-3 or TRBV12-4 and TRBJ2-5; 7 nucleotides match TRBD2. The CDR3 extends over 13 amino acids. The ends lost 6 bases at V and 4 bases at J; junction bases unmatched: 5. The DNA of the CDR3 is TGTGCCAGCAGCTGGCGGGGGAGAGAGACCCAGTACTTC. Protein: CASSWRGRETQYF.

The table lists this clonotype with many counts. CDR3 loop: CSALDGEGYTF. For the CDR3, the DNA is TGCAGCGCCCTGGATGGGGAAGGCTACACCTTC. The rearrangement joins TRBV29-1 to TRBJ1-2; no definite D call. In germline, CDR1 is SQVTM, CDR2 ANQGSEA. The CDR3 contains 11 residues. The V end was cut by 7 bases, the J end by 8 bases, with 14 bases between.

The V call is TRBV3-1, the J call TRBJ1-5; tentative D call: TRBD1 (6 bases). This CDR3 region has 15 residues. Trimming took 0 bases from V and 6 from J, leaving 12 bases between them. Germline V CDR1 and CDR2: LGHDT, YNNKEL (reference sequence). CDR3 nucleotide sequence: TGTGCCAGCAGCCAAGATTGGGGGGCGACTCAGCCCCAGCATTTT. This sequence encodes CASSQDWGATQPQHF.

The chain's CDR3 is CASSLGGIGGTNEQFF. For the CDR3, the DNA is TGTGCCAGCAGTTTGGGAGGGATCGGGGGAACAAATGAGCAGTTCTTC. The rearrangement uses TRBV27 and TRBJ2-1; 7 bases fit TRBD2. Germline V gives CDR1 MNHEY, CDR2 SMNVEV (reference sequence). V lost 3 bases, J lost 7 bases, and 12 bases stayed unmatched. The CDR3 is made up of 16 amino acids.

V is TRBV20-1 and J is TRBJ2-2, with 7 bases identical to TRBD1. The junction had 11 bases not matched to a gene; V was cut back by 3 bases and J by 7 bases. Germline lookup yields CDR1 DFQATT and CDR2 SNEGSKA (reference sequence). CDR3 length: 15 amino acids. CDR3 sequence: CSARGPGGTFGELFF. For the CDR3, the DNA is TGCAGTGCTAGGGGGCCAGGGGGTACGTTCGGGGAGCTGTTTTTT.

This clonotype came up a few times. The chain couples TRBV20-1 to TRBJ2-1; D assignment may be TRBD1 or TRBD2 (5 bases each). Trimming cost V 6 bases and J 5 bases, with 20 bases left between them. The CDR3 covers 15 residues. CDR1 is DFQATT, CDR2 SNEGSKA, per germline (reference sequence). CDR3 sequence (DNA): TGCAGTGCCCGTGCCCGGGGCCGGGGAGACAATGAGCAGTTCTTC. Its protein product is CSARARGRGDNEQFF.

The chain carries TRBV6-1 and TRBJ1-2; D uncertain. The CDR3 contains 13 residues. The germline gives CDR1 MNHNS, CDR2 SASEGT. Trimming cost V 6 bases and J 7 bases, with 15 bases left between them. The CDR3 spells CASRERAPTGYTF. The CDR3 coding sequence is TGTGCCAGCAGGGAGAGGGCTCCAACTGGCTACACCTTC.

The gene calls are TRBV7-6 and TRBJ2-5; no reliable D call. The CDR3 has 13 amino acids. CDR1 is SGHVS and CDR2 is FNYEAQ in the germline V gene. Trimming removed 2 bases from V and 5 bases from J, with 9 bases in between. The CDR3 loop reads CASSLFIRETQYF. CDR3 in DNA: TGTGCCAGCAGCTTATTCATCAGGGAGACCCAGTACTTC. Full variable domain (outside the CDR3, taken from reference TRBV7-6 and TRBJ2-5): GAGVSQSPRYKVTKRGQDVALRCDPISGHVSLYWYRQALGQGPEFLTYFNYEAQQDKSGLPNDRFSAERPEGSISTLTIQRTEQRDSAMYRCASSLFIRETQYFGPGTRLLVL.

In its sample, this clonotype was seen a few times. V gene TRBV6-2 or TRBV6-3 combines with J gene TRBJ2-7, with 11 bases lining up with TRBD2. Losses at the gene ends were 7 bases for V and 5 bases for J; bases not matched to a gene: 4. The CDR3 sequence is 13 residues long. Germline CDR1 is MNHEY and CDR2 is SVGEGT. This chain's CDR3 is CASKPGLADEQYF. The CDR3 DNA reads TGTGCCAGCAAGCCGGGACTAGCGGACGAGCAGTACTTC.

This chain connects TRBV13 to TRBJ2-4, with a tentative D call TRBD2 (6 bases). Trimming removed 5 bases from V and 4 bases from J, with 12 bases in between. This CDR3 is 14 amino acids long. The germline gives CDR1 PRHDT, CDR2 FYEKMQ (reference sequence). CDR3 loop: CASSPPAGKNIQYF. Written as DNA, the CDR3 is TGTGCCAGCAGCCCCCCTGCGGGGAAAAACATTCAGTACTTC.

This chain links TRBV5-5 with TRBJ1-2, with 7 bases lining up with TRBD1. In germline, CDR1 is SGHKS, CDR2 YYEKEE (reference sequence). The ends lost 0 bases at V and 4 bases at J; junction bases unmatched: 6. This CDR3 has 15 residues. CDR3 nucleotides: TGTGCCAGCAGCTTGGTTTACAGGGGATCCTATGGCTACACCTTC. Translation gives CASSLVYRGSYGYTF.

In this sample, this clonotype turned up a few times. V is TRBV7-2 and J is TRBJ2-7; 12 nucleotides agree with TRBD2. Germline trimming cut 5 bases from V and 7 bases from J; bases unmatched to any gene: 15. CDR3 size: 17 residues. CDR1 is SGHTA and CDR2 is FQGNSA in the germline V gene. CDR3 in DNA: TGTGCCAGCAGCCCCCGGTTACTAGCGGGGGGAATGGGGGAGCAGTACTTC. Translated, it gives CASSPRLLAGGMGEQYF.

The rearrangement uses TRBV5-6 and TRBJ2-6; D is unclear. The CDR3 loop spans 16 amino acids. The V gene lost 1 base and the J gene lost 0 bases, with 8 bases spanning the gap. Germline V gene lookup returns CDR1 SGHDT and CDR2 YYEEEE. The CDR3 sequence is CASSLFVTSGANVLTF. CDR3 DNA: TGTGCCAGCAGCTTGTTTGTCACCTCTGGGGCCAACGTCCTGACTTTC.

V usage is TRBV20-1 and J usage is TRBJ2-1; no reliable D call. Trimming removed 3 bases at V and 0 bases at J, with 9 bases between. Germline V gives CDR1 DFQATT, CDR2 SNEGSKA (reference sequence). The CDR3 has 14 residues. The CDR3: CSASEASSYNEQFF. The DNA of the CDR3 is TGCAGTGCTAGTGAGGCGAGCTCCTACAATGAGCAGTTCTTC.

This clonotype was detected only a few times. CDR3: CAWSVGGVADTQYF. The DNA of the CDR3 is TGTGCCTGGAGTGTAGGGGGGGTCGCAGATACGCAGTATTTT. This chain uses TRBV30 with TRBJ2-3, with a possible D match to TRBD2 (7 bases). Germline loops: CDR1 GTSNPN, CDR2 SVGIG (reference sequence). Trimming pared 0 bases from V and 4 bases from J, leaving 11 bases between. The CDR3 has 14 residues.

The chain combines TRBV18 with TRBJ1-3; D remains unclear. Between the trimmed V and J ends, which lost 5 bases and 7 bases, there was a span of 15 bases. CDR3 length equals 14 residues. Germline CDR1 and CDR2: KGHSH and LQKENI. The CDR3 loop reads CASSGSDGRNTIYF. The CDR3 DNA is TGTGCCAGCTCAGGATCGGATGGGCGCAACACCATATATTTT.

This clonotype was recorded at least ten times. The rearrangement uses TRBV4-2 and TRBJ1-1; D gene ambiguous. Germline CDR1 is LGHNA and CDR2 is YNFKEQ. The CDR3 covers 15 residues. Trimming shortened V by 0 bases and J by 3 bases, and 11 bases separated the two germline ends. In nucleotides, the CDR3 is TGTGCCAGCAGCCAAGAAGGGATCCGGGACACTGAAGCTTTCTTT. Translating it yields CASSQEGIRDTEAFF.

The gene calls are TRBV5-1 and TRBJ2-1; tentatively, D is TRBD2 (5 bases). The CDR3 covers 13 residues. CDR1 is SGHRS, CDR2 YFSETQ, per germline. V lost 3 bases and J 9 bases, leaving 13 bases between the germline ends. CDR3 DNA sequence: TGCGCCAGCAGCTCGGACCTCCGGGGTGAGCAGTTCTTC. It codes for CASSSDLRGEQFF. The variable domain in full, with the rest retrieved from reference TRBV5-1 and TRBJ2-1, is KAGVTQTPRYLIKTRGQQVTLSCSPISGHRSVSWYQQTPGQGLQFLFEYFSETQRNKGNFPGRFSGRQFSNSRSEMNVSTLELGDSALYLCASSSDLRGEQFFGPGTRLTVL.

The chain has TRBV18 and TRBJ1-1; 8 nucleotides agree with TRBD1. V was pared by 6 bases and J by 1 base, with 1 base of the junction left unmatched. Germline loops: CDR1 KGHSH, CDR2 LQKENI. CDR3 length: 13 amino acids. CDR3 amino acids: CASSGQENTEAFF. The DNA of the CDR3 is TGTGCCAGCTCGGGACAGGAGAACACTGAAGCTTTCTTT.

Only one count was recorded for this clonotype. The V and J genes are TRBV15 and TRBJ1-1, with D unclear. The CDR3 totals 13 residues. From germline, CDR1 is LNHNV and CDR2 YYDKDF (reference sequence). Between the trimmed V and J ends, which lost 0 bases and 4 bases, there was a span of 6 bases. The CDR3 region is CATSRDKGTEAFF. The CDR3 DNA reads as TGTGCCACCAGCAGAGACAAAGGCACTGAAGCTTTCTTT.

This clonotype was observed many times. The chain employs TRBV25-1 and TRBJ2-5, with 12 bases identical to TRBD1. Trimming removed 5 bases from V and 2 bases from J; junction bases left unmatched: 6. The CDR3 is 16 amino acids. Germline CDR1 and CDR2: MGHDK and SYGVNS. CDR3 bases: TGTGCCAGCAGTTTGGGGACAGGGGGCGTACAAGAGACCCAGTACTTC. Its protein is CASSLGTGGVQETQYF.